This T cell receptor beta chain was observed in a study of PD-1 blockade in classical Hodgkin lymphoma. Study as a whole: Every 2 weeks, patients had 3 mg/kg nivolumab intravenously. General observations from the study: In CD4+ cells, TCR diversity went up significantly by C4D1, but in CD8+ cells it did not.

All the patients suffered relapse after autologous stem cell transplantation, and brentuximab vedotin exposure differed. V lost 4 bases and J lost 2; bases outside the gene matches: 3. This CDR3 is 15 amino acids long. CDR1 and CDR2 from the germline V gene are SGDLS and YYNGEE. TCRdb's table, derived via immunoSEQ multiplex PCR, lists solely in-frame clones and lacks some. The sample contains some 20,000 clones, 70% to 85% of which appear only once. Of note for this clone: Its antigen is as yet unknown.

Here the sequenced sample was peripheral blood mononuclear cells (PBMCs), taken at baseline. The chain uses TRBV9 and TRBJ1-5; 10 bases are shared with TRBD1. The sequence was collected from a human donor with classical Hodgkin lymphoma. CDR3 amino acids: CASSPGTGGNQPQHF. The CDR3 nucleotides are TGTGCCAGCAGCCCCGGGACAGGGGGCAATCAGCCCCAGCATTTT.